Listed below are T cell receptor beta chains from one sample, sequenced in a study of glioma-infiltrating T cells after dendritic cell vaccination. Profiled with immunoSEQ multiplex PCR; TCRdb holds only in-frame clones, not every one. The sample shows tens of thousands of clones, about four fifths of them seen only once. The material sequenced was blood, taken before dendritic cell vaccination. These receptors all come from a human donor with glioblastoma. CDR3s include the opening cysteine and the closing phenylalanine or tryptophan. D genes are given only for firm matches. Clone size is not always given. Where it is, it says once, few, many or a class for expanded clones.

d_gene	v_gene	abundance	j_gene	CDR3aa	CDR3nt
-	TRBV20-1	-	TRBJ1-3	CSAGTGNTIYF	TGCAGTGCCGGGACTGGAAACACCATATATTTT
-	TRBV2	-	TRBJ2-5	CASSDPGGADGETQYF	TGTGCCAGCAGTGACCCGGGCGGGGCCGATGGAGAGACCCAGTACTTC
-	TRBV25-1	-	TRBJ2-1	CASSLIGRADEQFF	TGTGCCAGCAGTCTGATAGGGCGGGCTGATGAGCAGTTCTTC
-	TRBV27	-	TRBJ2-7	CASSLSPGSYEQYF	TGTGCCAGCAGTTTATCCCCAGGTTCCTACGAGCAGTACTTC
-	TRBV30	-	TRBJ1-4	CAWSQVIQEKLFF	TGTGCCTGGAGCCAAGTGATCCAGGAAAAACTGTTTTTT
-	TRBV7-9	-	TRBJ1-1	CASSLVDTEAFF	TGTGCCAGCAGCTTAGTAGATACTGAAGCTTTCTTT
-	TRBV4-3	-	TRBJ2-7	CASSQDPGDSSYEQYF	TGCGCCAGCAGCCAAGATCCCGGGGACTCCTCCTACGAGCAGTACTTC
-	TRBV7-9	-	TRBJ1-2	CASSPTESYGYTF	TGTGCCAGCAGCCCTACAGAGTCTTATGGCTACACCTTC
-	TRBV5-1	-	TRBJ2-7	CASSRGSYEQYF	TGCGCCAGCAGCCGGGGGTCCTACGAGCAGTACTTC
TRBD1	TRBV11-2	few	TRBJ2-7	CASSHQLGTGDYEQYF	TGCGCCAGCAGCCATCAGCTCGGGACAGGGGACTACGAGCAGTACTTC
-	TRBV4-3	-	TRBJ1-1	CASSQEWPPLTEAFF	TGCGCCAGCAGCCAAGAATGGCCTCCCCTCACTGAAGCTTTCTTT
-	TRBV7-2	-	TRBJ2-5	CASSFLQVQETQYF	TGTGCCAGCAGCTTCTTACAGGTACAAGAGACCCAGTACTTC
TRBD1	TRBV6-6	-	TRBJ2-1	CASSFPGTAYNEQFF	TGTGCCAGCAGCTTCCCCGGGACAGCCTACAATGAGCAGTTCTTC
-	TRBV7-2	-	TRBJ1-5	CASSKWGQNQPQHF	TGTGCCAGCAGCAAATGGGGGCAGAATCAGCCCCAGCATTTT
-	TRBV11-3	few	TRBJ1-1	CASSRGGENTEAFF	TGTGCCAGCAGCCGAGGGGGTGAGAACACTGAAGCTTTCTTT
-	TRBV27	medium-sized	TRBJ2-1	CASNIQGSNNEQFF	TGTGCCAGTAATATCCAGGGGAGTAACAATGAGCAGTTCTTC
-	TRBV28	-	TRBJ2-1	CASSFPQGSYNEQFF	TGTGCCAGCAGTTTCCCGCAGGGATCGTACAATGAGCAGTTCTTC
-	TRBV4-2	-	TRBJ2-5	CASSQDSPTSYQETQYF	TGTGCCAGCAGCCAAGATTCCCCCACTTCCTACCAAGAGACCCAGTACTTC
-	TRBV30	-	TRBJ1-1	CAWSLGLTEAFF	TGTGCCTGGAGTTTAGGACTCACTGAAGCTTTCTTT
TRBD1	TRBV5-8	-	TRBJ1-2	CASSFLDRADYGYTF	TGTGCCAGCAGCTTCTTGGACAGGGCCGACTATGGCTACACCTTC
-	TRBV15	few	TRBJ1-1	CATSREGGQNTEAFF	TGTGCCACCAGCAGAGAGGGCGGACAGAACACTGAAGCTTTCTTT
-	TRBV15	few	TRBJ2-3	CATSRLASSTDTQYF	TGTGCCACCTCTAGGTTAGCGTCAAGCACAGATACGCAGTATTTT
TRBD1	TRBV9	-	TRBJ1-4	CASSPSGDRGNEKLFF	TGTGCCAGCAGCCCCAGTGGAGACAGGGGTAATGAAAAACTGTTTTTT
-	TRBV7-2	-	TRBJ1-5	CASSLGAANQPQHF	TGTGCCAGCAGCTTAGGCGCGGCCAATCAGCCCCAGCATTTT
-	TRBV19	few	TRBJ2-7	CASSYGPIGEQYF	TGTGCCAGTAGCTACGGTCCAATCGGCGAGCAGTACTTC
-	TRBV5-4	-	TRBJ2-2	CASSEKPRGSAGELFF	TGTGCCAGCAGCGAGAAGCCCCGAGGGAGTGCCGGGGAGCTGTTTTTT
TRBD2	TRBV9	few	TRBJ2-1	CASSRGTSYRNEQFF	TGTGCCAGCAGCCGGGGGACTAGCTATCGGAATGAGCAGTTCTTC
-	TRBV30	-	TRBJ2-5	CAWGNRLGETQYF	TGTGCCTGGGGAAACCGACTAGGAGAGACCCAGTACTTC
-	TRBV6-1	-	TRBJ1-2	CASRPNDRNYGYTF	TGTGCCAGCAGACCCAATGACAGAAACTATGGCTACACCTTC
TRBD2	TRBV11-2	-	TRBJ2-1	CASSLGLANEQFF	TGTGCCAGCAGCTTAGGACTAGCCAATGAGCAGTTCTTC
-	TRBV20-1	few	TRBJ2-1	CSAGSGNEQFF	TGCAGTGCTGGGTCAGGGAATGAGCAGTTCTTC
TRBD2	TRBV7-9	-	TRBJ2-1	CASSAGLAPYNEQFF	TGTGCCAGCAGCGCGGGACTAGCCCCCTACAATGAGCAGTTCTTC
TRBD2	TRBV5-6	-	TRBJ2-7	CASSLVGLAVYSYEQYF	TGTGCCAGCAGCTTGGTGGGACTAGCGGTTTACTCCTACGAGCAGTACTTC
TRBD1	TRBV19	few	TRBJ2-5	CASSAERPGQGFKETQYF	TGTGCCAGTAGTGCAGAACGACCGGGACAGGGGTTTAAAGAGACCCAGTACTTC